One and the same sample provided the 18 T cell receptor beta chains below, sequenced in a study of patients and donors after allogeneic stem cell transplantation. TCRdb reanalysed the RT-PCR reads using MiXCR and keeps one entry per CDR3 protein. Seen here are tens of thousands of distinct CDR3 sequences, 40% to 60% observed once, and the top ten hold 61%. The specimen sequenced was blood, either unsorted or a sorted T cell fraction (not recorded which). The receptors originated from a human donor who was either an allogeneic HSCT recipient or a stem cell or donor lymphocyte infusion donor (not recorded which). It is not recorded whose cells these are; they may come from a transplant donor.

This chain joins TRBV10-2 and TRBJ1-6; D call uncertain. The CDR3 has 15 residues. Germline-derived CDR1 and CDR2 are WSHSY and SAAADI. V was clipped by 4 bases and J by 4 bases, with 11 bases between them. Written as DNA, the CDR3 is TGCGCCAGCAGTGGGGCAGGACTTTATAATTCACCCCTCCACTTT. The encoded protein is CASSGAGLYNSPLHF.

The V and J genes are TRBV5-1 and TRBJ2-3; TRBD2 aligns across 7 bases. CDR3 length equals 15 residues. CDR1 is SGHRS and CDR2 is YFSETQ in the germline V gene. V shed 1 base, J shed 1 base, and the junction held 3 bases outside the gene matches. This CDR3 reads CASSLPSGGTDTQYF. As DNA, the CDR3 is TGCGCCAGCAGCTTGCCCAGCGGGGGCACAGATACGCAGTATTTT.

This clonotype was seen just once. The chain links TRBV6-2 or TRBV6-3 to TRBJ2-7, with a weak D call TRBD1 (5 bases). V lost 6 bases, J lost 4 bases, and 13 bases lay in between. Germline CDR1 and CDR2: MNHEY and SVGEGT. The length of the CDR3 is 13 residues. CDR3 bases: TGTGCCAGCAGCTATGACAGACAATACGAGCAGTACTTC. This encodes CASSYDRQYEQYF.

The chain has TRBV5-6 and TRBJ2-2; 8 nucleotides match TRBD2. The CDR3 extends over 16 amino acids. Germline CDR1 is SGHDT and CDR2 is YYEEEE. V lost 4 bases and J lost 3; bases outside the gene matches: 8. As DNA, the CDR3 is TGTGCCAGCAGCATCAGACTAGCGATGGACACCGGGGAGCTGTTTTTT. As protein: CASSIRLAMDTGELFF.

The chain joins TRBV10-3 to TRBJ2-2; possibly TRBD1 for D (6 bases). Trimming cost V 1 base and J 5 bases, with 8 bases left between them. This CDR3 comprises 14 residues. Germline V lookup: CDR1 ENHRY, CDR2 SYGVKD. For the CDR3, the DNA is TGTGCCATCAGTGAGTGGGGGCGGACCGGGGAGCTGTTTTTT. This encodes CAISEWGRTGELFF.

This clonotype was picked up many times. The chain uses TRBV7-2 and TRBJ1-5; maybe TRBD1 (6 bases). This CDR3 is built from 14 residues. V was trimmed by 1 base and J by 4 bases, leaving 8 bases between them. Per germline, CDR1 SGHTA and CDR2 FQGNSA. Written as DNA, the CDR3 is TGTGCCAGCAGCTTAGGGCAGGGGAATCAGCCCCAGCATTTT. Its translation is CASSLGQGNQPQHF.

This clonotype was observed a handful of times. The chain recombines TRBV6-5 with TRBJ1-1; no reliable D call. This CDR3 contains 14 residues. The ends were cut back, 3 bases at V and 5 bases at J, with 13 bases in the middle. Germline-derived CDR1 and CDR2 are MNHEY and SVGAGI. This CDR3 reads CASSYASLGTEAFF. DNA for the CDR3: TGTGCCAGCAGTTATGCCTCCCTGGGTACTGAAGCTTTCTTT.

The gene calls are TRBV7-2 and TRBJ1-2; TRBD1 aligns across 7 bases. The CDR3 runs 14 residues. Germline V gives CDR1 SGHTA, CDR2 FQGNSA. V trimming: 3 bases; J trimming: 1 base; junction bases outside the gene matches: 2. The CDR3 nucleotides are TGTGCCAGCAGCTTGACAGGGTATAACTATGGCTACACCTTC. Protein: CASSLTGYNYGYTF.

The chain combines TRBV25-1 with TRBJ1-1, with a weak D call TRBD1 (6 bases). With 2 bases removed from V and 0 bases from J, the gap between germline ends came to 10 bases. Germline values: CDR1 MGHDK, CDR2 SYGVNS. The CDR3 is made up of 15 amino acids. The DNA of the CDR3 is TGTGCCAGCAGTGAAAAGGGGGGGCTGAACACTGAAGCTTTCTTT. As protein: CASSEKGGLNTEAFF.

This clonotype was detected only a few times. V usage is TRBV27 and J usage is TRBJ1-2; TRBD1 agrees at 7 bases. This CDR3 comprises 12 residues. The V segment lost 8 bases and the J segment 4 bases; nucleotides outside the gene matches: 4. Per germline, CDR1 MNHEY and CDR2 SMNVEV (reference sequence). The CDR3: CASRDSPYGYTF. The DNA of the CDR3 is TGTGCCAGCCGGGACAGCCCCTATGGCTACACCTTC.

V and J are TRBV4-3 and TRBJ1-5, with a weak D call TRBD1 (5 bases). This CDR3 comprises 15 residues. CDR1 is LGHNA and CDR2 is YSLEER in the germline V gene. The V gene lost 0 bases and the J gene lost 7 bases, with 13 bases spanning the gap. The CDR3 loop reads CASSQDGQGGQPQHF. DNA of the CDR3: TGCGCCAGCAGCCAAGATGGGCAGGGCGGGCAGCCCCAGCATTTT.

The chain links TRBV5-1 to TRBJ2-7; D might be TRBD1 (6 bases). The germline gives CDR1 SGHRS, CDR2 YFSETQ. The length of the CDR3 is 15 residues. The V and J ends lost 4 bases and 0 bases respectively, with 14 bases between them. The CDR3, as DNA: TGCGCCAGCAGCCTGGACAGCCTTACCTCCTACGAGCAGTACTTC. Amino acid sequence: CASSLDSLTSYEQYF.

This clonotype was counted a few times. The V gene is TRBV20-1, the J gene TRBJ1-5; 7 bases are shared with TRBD1. There are 15 residues in the CDR3. V was pared by 6 bases and J by 2 bases, with 10 bases of the junction left unmatched. The germline V gene has CDR1 DFQATT and CDR2 SNEGSKA (reference sequence). CDR3 sequence: CSAIPPRGGNQPQHF. The CDR3 DNA sequence: TGCAGTGCAATCCCACCCAGGGGGGGCAATCAGCCCCAGCATTTT.

V usage is TRBV12-3 or TRBV12-4 and J usage is TRBJ1-4, with unresolved D. Trimming pared 3 bases from V and 6 bases from J, leaving 5 bases between. This CDR3 contains 12 residues. CDR3 coding DNA: TGTGCCAGCAGTTTTGCGGATGAAAAACTGTTTTTT. Protein sequence: CASSFADEKLFF.

The chain carries TRBV13 and TRBJ1-1; perhaps TRBD1 as D (6 bases). There are 15 residues in the CDR3. V was clipped by 7 bases and J by 4 bases, with 19 bases between them. CDR1 and CDR2 from the germline V gene are PRHDT and FYEKMQ (reference sequence). CDR3 in DNA: TGTGCCAGCACACAGGGTTATGGGGATTTCACTGAAGCTTTCTTT. Translating gives CASTQGYGDFTEAFF.

The V and J genes are TRBV10-3 and TRBJ1-4; tentatively, D is TRBD1 (5 bases). Germline V lookup: CDR1 ENHRY, CDR2 SYGVKD. The CDR3 totals 15 residues. Trimming shortened V by 2 bases and J by 1 base, and 8 bases separated the two germline ends. The CDR3 DNA reads as TGTGCCATCAGTGAGAGAGGGGTAACTAATGAAAAACTGTTTTTT. Amino acid sequence: CAISERGVTNEKLFF.

CDR3 protein: CASSLASGRPTDTQYF. Written as DNA, the CDR3 is TGTGCCAGCAGTTTAGCTAGCGGGAGGCCCACAGATACGCAGTATTTT. The genes are TRBV12-3 or TRBV12-4 and TRBJ2-3; 10 bases fit TRBD2. V dropped 0 bases and J dropped 2; count of bases not matched to a gene: 2. The CDR3 totals 16 residues.

The CDR3: CASSDSLDNPIYGYTF. Written as DNA, the CDR3 is TGTGCCAGCAGTGACTCCTTGGACAACCCTATTTATGGCTACACCTTC. The genes are TRBV6-4 and TRBJ1-2; TRBD1 is a possible D gene (5 bases). Deletions cut 0 bases from V and 5 bases from J, with 16 bases between. Germline assignment: CDR1 MRHNA and CDR2 SNTAGT. The CDR3 is 16 residues long.